The clone carrying this TCR beta chain was recorded at least ten times. As yet, its antigen is unknown. This CDR3 has 12 residues. In germline, CDR1 is SQVTM, CDR2 ANQGSEA. Trimming at V came to 6 bases and at J to 3 bases, leaving 4 bases not matched to a gene. These data come from a study of T cells in Graves' hyperthyroidism and ophthalmopathy. General study findings and limits: The model predicted ophthalmopathy a median approximately 6 months before onset.

Amplified TCR beta CDR3 regions derived from RNA transcripts. During a first-round RT-PCR of the TCR CDR3, the HTBI primer set was used. In TCRdb, the multiplex PCR reads were re-called with MiXCR into one record per CDR3 protein. The sample holds approximately 510,000 distinct CDR3 sequences; 46% are singletons and the top ten take about two fifths. The origin of this receptor is an adult woman with Graves' disease, either hyperthyroidism or ophthalmopathy (not recorded which). The material sequenced was peripheral blood or thyroid tissue (not recorded which). The chain links TRBV29-1 to TRBJ2-7; 8 nucleotides match TRBD1. The CDR3 region has the DNA TGCAGCGTCCGGGACAGGAACTACGAGCAGTACTTC. Its protein product is CSVRDRNYEQYF.